What follows are 28 T cell receptor beta chains derived from one specimen sequenced in a study of CD8 T cells in ankylosing spondylitis. Findings and caveats of the study: Blood of patients with ankylosing spondylitis appeared to be characterized by a TCR beta motif of eight highly homologous variants.

The antigens for these receptors are not known. TCRdb reprocessed the 5' RACE reads via MiXCR and lists one record per CDR3 protein. The sample shows a few hundred thousand distinct CDR3 sequences, approximately 8% of them seen only once. The sequencing sample was made of blood, either unsorted or a sorted T cell fraction (not recorded which). Receptor source: a male donor with ankylosing spondylitis.

This clonotype was seen only a few times. This rearrangement joins TRBV5-6 to TRBJ2-1; D possibly corresponds to TRBD2 (5 bases). CDR3 length equals 16 residues. Germline lookup yields CDR1 SGHDT and CDR2 YYEEEE. Trimming shortened V by 6 bases and J by 6 bases, and 22 bases separated the two germline ends. The CDR3 region is CASILLIREGPNEQFF. As DNA, the CDR3 is TGTGCCAGCATCCTGTTGATCCGGGAAGGGCCCAATGAGCAGTTCTTC.

The chain joins TRBV6-1 to TRBJ1-6; D perhaps matches TRBD1 (5 bases). CDR3 length equals 15 residues. V dropped 8 bases and J dropped 9 bases, with 20 bases sitting between them. Germline V gives CDR1 MNHNS, CDR2 SASEGT. The CDR3 is CASRKGLGPRSPLHF. CDR3 coding DNA: TGTGCCAGCCGAAAAGGGTTGGGGCCCCGTTCACCCCTCCACTTT.

This clonotype was seen repeatedly, ten times or more. The chain has TRBV10-3 and TRBJ2-1; 12 bases are a match to TRBD2. With 6 bases clipped from V and 9 bases from J, the junction kept 9 bases outside the gene matches. Germline loops: CDR1 ENHRY, CDR2 SYGVKD. The CDR3 has 15 amino acids. CDR3 DNA: TGTGCCATCAGGAGGACTAGCGGGAATCGGCTTGAGCAGTTCTTC. Amino acids: CAIRRTSGNRLEQFF.

This clonotype occurred many times. The rearrangement uses TRBV2 and TRBJ2-1, with 12 nucleotides matching TRBD2. Germline CDR1 SNHLY, CDR2 FYNNEI. The CDR3 has 17 amino acids. V shed 2 bases and J 10 bases; nucleotides not matched to a gene: 12. The CDR3 bases are TGTGCCAGCAGTGAACGGGGGCTAGCGGGAGGGCGGGAGGAGCAGTTCTTC. This sequence encodes CASSERGLAGGREEQFF.

This clonotype was found a few times. V is TRBV5-1 and J is TRBJ2-7; 9 bases fit TRBD2. Germline loops: CDR1 SGHRS, CDR2 YFSETQ. V lost 0 bases, J lost 4 bases, and 5 bases stayed unmatched. The CDR3 is made up of 15 amino acids. In DNA form, the CDR3 reads TGCGCCAGCAGCTTGGGCGGACTAGCGACTTACGAGCAGTACTTC. As protein: CASSLGGLATYEQYF. Full variable domain (remainder filled in from reference TRBV5-1 and TRBJ2-7): KAGVTQTPRYLIKTRGQQVTLSCSPISGHRSVSWYQQTPGQGLQFLFEYFSETQRNKGNFPGRFSGRQFSNSRSEMNVSTLELGDSALYLCASSLGGLATYEQYFGPGTRLTVT.

This clonotype was counted ten times or more. The genes are TRBV5-1 and TRBJ2-7; TRBD2 matches 14 bases. The CDR3 totals 15 residues. The V segment lost 4 bases and the J segment 3 bases; nucleotides outside the gene matches: 3. The germline gives CDR1 SGHRS, CDR2 YFSETQ. CDR3 amino acids: CASSLGTSGSYEQYF. The CDR3, as DNA: TGCGCCAGCAGCCTAGGGACTAGCGGGAGCTACGAGCAGTACTTC.

J is TRBJ1-6 and V is TRBV6-5, with 7 bases aligning to TRBD1. V dropped 2 bases and J dropped 10; count of bases not matched to a gene: 11. The CDR3 is 16 amino acids. Germline V CDR1 and CDR2: MNHEY, SVGAGI. CDR3 sequence: CASSYGETGFGSPLHF. The CDR3 DNA reads TGTGCCAGCAGTTACGGGGAGACAGGGTTTGGATCACCCCTCCACTTT.

This clonotype was detected a few times. This chain connects TRBV10-3 to TRBJ1-2, with a possible D match to TRBD1 (5 bases). Germline V CDR1 and CDR2: ENHRY, SYGVKD. V was pared by 6 bases and J by 6 bases, with 17 bases between. CDR3 size: 14 residues. This chain's CDR3 is CAISGLQGFDGYTF. In nucleotides, the CDR3 is TGTGCCATCAGCGGTCTTCAGGGCTTTGATGGCTACACCTTC.

This clonotype was recorded many times. V gene TRBV29-1 combines with J gene TRBJ1-1; 7 bases align to TRBD1. Trimming at V came to 5 bases and at J to 1 base, leaving 10 bases not matched to a gene. This CDR3 is 15 amino acids long. Germline V CDR1 and CDR2: SQVTM, ANQGSEA. CDR3 sequence (DNA): TGCAGCGTTCCACTCCGTAGGACAGGGAACACTGAAGCTTTCTTT. Translating gives CSVPLRRTGNTEAFF.

This clonotype was seen at least ten times. For the CDR3, the DNA is TGTGCCAGCAGCTACGGACTAGCGGGAGTTGTGAACACCGGGGAGCTGTTTTTT. Translated: CASSYGLAGVVNTGELFF. The chain carries TRBV7-6 and TRBJ2-2; TRBD2 matches at 13 bases. Germline CDR1 SGHVS, CDR2 FNYEAQ. The CDR3 is made up of 18 amino acids. V lost 4 bases to trimming and J lost 1 base; unmatched junction nucleotides: 6.

The table lists this clonotype with many counts. The CDR3 reads CASSLIGQNYNEQFF. CDR3 sequence (DNA): TGTGCCAGCAGTTTGATTGGCCAGAACTACAATGAGCAGTTCTTC. The chain links TRBV28 to TRBJ2-1; no firm D call. The length of the CDR3 is 15 residues. Germline V lookup: CDR1 MDHEN, CDR2 SYDVKM. Trimming removed 3 bases from V and 3 bases from J, with 12 bases in between. The full variable domain, rest sourced from reference TRBV28 and TRBJ2-1, is DVKVTQSSRYLVKRTGEKVFLECVQDMDHENMFWYRQDPGLGLRLIYFSYDVKMKEKGDIPEGYSVSREKKERFSLILESASTNQTSMYLCASSLIGQNYNEQFFGPGTRLTVL.

This clonotype was recorded at least ten times. The chain couples TRBV10-3 to TRBJ1-5, with no clear D. Germline CDR1 ENHRY, CDR2 SYGVKD. V was trimmed by 4 bases and J by 3 bases, leaving 16 bases between them. The CDR3 runs 16 residues. The DNA for the CDR3 is TGTGCCATCAGTGCGGTGGCAGGCGGAAACAATCAGCCCCAGCATTTT. This gives the protein CAISAVAGGNNQPQHF.

This clonotype was recorded at least ten times. The chain uses TRBV5-1 and TRBJ2-3, with D perhaps TRBD1 (7 bases). The CDR3 totals 15 residues. V shed 3 bases and J shed 4 bases, with 15 bases lying between them. Germline V lookup: CDR1 SGHRS, CDR2 YFSETQ. The CDR3 loop reads CASSWGQGGADTQYF. The CDR3 region has the DNA TGCGCCAGCAGCTGGGGGCAGGGGGGAGCAGATACGCAGTATTTT.

The rearrangement links TRBV3-1 to TRBJ2-7; 10 bases align to TRBD1. This CDR3 contains 14 residues. In germline, CDR1 is LGHDT, CDR2 YNNKEL (reference sequence). V lost 4 bases, J lost 3 bases, and 3 bases stayed unmatched. The CDR3 spells CASSRTGGRYEQYF. As DNA, the CDR3 is TGTGCCAGCAGCCGGACAGGGGGACGCTACGAGCAGTACTTC.

This clonotype was counted a few times. The rearrangement uses TRBV6-2 or TRBV6-3 and TRBJ2-3; 7 bases align to TRBD2. In germline, CDR1 is MNHEY, CDR2 SVGEGT. CDR3 size: 15 residues. V was pared by 5 bases and J by 4 bases, with 9 bases of the junction left unmatched. The CDR3 region is CASSRVGRAPDTQYF. As DNA, the CDR3 is TGTGCCAGCAGTCGCGTTGGGAGGGCCCCAGATACGCAGTATTTT.

This clonotype was seen more than once but under ten times. V is TRBV27 and J is TRBJ2-5; 14 bases map to TRBD2. Germline lookup yields CDR1 MNHEY and CDR2 SMNVEV (reference sequence). The CDR3 consists of 16 residues. Losses at the gene ends were 4 bases for V and 5 bases for J; bases not matched to a gene: 6. The CDR3 loop is CASSSRLAGGMETQYF. The CDR3 DNA follows: TGTGCCAGCAGTTCTCGACTAGCGGGAGGGATGGAGACCCAGTACTTC.

The sample holds a few counts of this clonotype. The V gene is TRBV5-1, the J gene TRBJ1-5, with 7 bases fitting TRBD1. CDR1 is SGHRS, CDR2 YFSETQ, per germline. V dropped 2 bases and J dropped 1; count of bases not matched to a gene: 3. The CDR3 contains 15 residues. The CDR3 nucleotides are TGCGCCAGCAGCTTCGGGACAGAAAGCAATCAGCCCCAGCATTTT. It translates to CASSFGTESNQPQHF.

There are a few counts of this clonotype. V gene TRBV7-2 combines with J gene TRBJ2-1; 10 nucleotides agree with TRBD2. CDR1 SGHTA and CDR2 FQGNSA come from the germline V gene. This CDR3 region has 15 residues. V lost 5 bases to trimming and J lost 8 bases; unmatched junction nucleotides: 9. The CDR3, as DNA: TGTGCCAGCAGCCCGACTAGCGGGCGGAGGGATGAGCAGTTCTTC. It yields the protein CASSPTSGRRDEQFF.

This clonotype has only a few counts. The V and J genes are TRBV14 and TRBJ1-1, with D possibly being TRBD1 (5 bases). Trimming removed 5 bases at V and 5 bases at J, with 12 bases between. Per germline, CDR1 SGHDN and CDR2 FVKESK. The CDR3 loop spans 13 amino acids. Here the CDR3 DNA reads TGTGCCAGCAGCGCTGGGGCGGGAACTGAAGCTTTCTTT. It is translated as CASSAGAGTEAFF.

CDR3 loop: CASSQGYMVGNQPQHF. The CDR3, as DNA: TGCGCCAGCAGCCAAGGTTATATGGTTGGCAATCAGCCCCAGCATTTT. J is TRBJ1-5 and V is TRBV4-1; D uncertain. Germline loops: CDR1 MGHRA, CDR2 YSYEKL. The ends were cut back, 1 base at V and 2 bases at J, with 12 bases in the middle. This CDR3 is built from 16 residues.

This clonotype was observed a handful of times. The genes are TRBV9 and TRBJ2-2; 8 bases fit TRBD2. After removal of 0 bases from V and 7 bases from J, the junction contained 8 bases not matched to a gene. Germline V CDR1 and CDR2: SGDLS, YYNGEE. The CDR3 covers 16 residues. The CDR3 is CASSVVRAGALGELFF. The CDR3 bases are TGTGCCAGCAGCGTAGTTCGAGCGGGAGCCCTCGGGGAGCTGTTTTTT.

This clonotype was counted a few times. DNA for the CDR3: TGCGCCAGCCTTTGGGGGGGAGGCACAGATACGCAGTATTTT. As protein: CASLWGGGTDTQYF. This sequence joins TRBV10-2 and TRBJ2-3; 7 bases fit TRBD2. From germline, CDR1 is WSHSY and CDR2 SAAADI. Trimming took 8 bases from V and 1 from J; bases not matched to a gene: 6. The CDR3 covers 14 residues.

The V and J genes are TRBV20-1 and TRBJ2-1; 13 positions match TRBD2. CDR1 is DFQATT, CDR2 SNEGSKA, per germline (reference sequence). The CDR3 covers 15 residues. J lost 8 bases, V lost 1 base, and 5 bases had no gene match. In DNA form, the CDR3 reads TGCAGTGCTAGAGGGACTAGCGGGAGATCCCATGAGCAGTTCTTC. It specifies CSARGTSGRSHEQFF.

This chain uses TRBV7-3 with TRBJ1-6; D is perhaps TRBD1 (5 bases). Between the trimmed V and J ends, which lost 5 bases and 6 bases, there was a span of 14 bases. This CDR3 is built from 15 residues. The V gene's germline CDR1 is SGHTA and CDR2 FQGTGA. Written as DNA, the CDR3 is TGTGCCAGCAGCGTTGGAGGTGGGGGTAATTCACCCCTCCACTTT. Translated, it gives CASSVGGGGNSPLHF.

The genes are TRBV6-5 and TRBJ1-1; 7 bases are shared with TRBD1. Germline CDR1 reads MNHEY; CDR2 reads SVGAGI. This CDR3 has 15 amino acids. Trimming took 0 bases from V and 4 from J; bases not matched to a gene: 5. Written as DNA, the CDR3 is TGTGCCAGCAGTTACTCGACAGGGAGGGGCACTGAAGCTTTCTTT. This encodes CASSYSTGRGTEAFF.

This clonotype was detected ten times or more. The chain recombines TRBV6-4 with TRBJ2-3; 7 bases agree with TRBD1. The V gene's germline CDR1 is MRHNA and CDR2 SNTAGT. With 6 bases clipped from V and 6 bases from J, the junction kept 6 bases outside the gene matches. This CDR3 contains 13 residues. The CDR3 nucleotides are TGTGCCAGCAGCACCTCACAGGGGGATACGCAGTATTTT. The encoded protein is CASSTSQGDTQYF.

The chain is built from TRBV4-1 and TRBJ2-6; D unclear. Trimming shortened V by 1 base and J by 0 bases, and 4 bases separated the two germline ends. This CDR3 spans 15 amino acids. Germline CDR1 MGHRA, CDR2 YSYEKL. This CDR3 reads CASSQGNSGANVLTF. The CDR3 DNA reads TGCGCCAGCAGCCAAGGGAACTCTGGGGCCAACGTCCTGACTTTC.

The chain employs TRBV27 and TRBJ1-5; D possibly corresponds to TRBD1 (5 bases). This CDR3 region has 15 residues. The V end lost 0 bases, the J end lost 6 bases, and 12 bases lay between the germline ends. Germline V gene sequence: CDR1 MNHEY, CDR2 SMNVEV (reference sequence). In nucleotides, the CDR3 is TGTGCCAGCAGTTTATCGGGGGTATATGGTCAGCCCCAGCATTTT. Amino acid sequence: CASSLSGVYGQPQHF.